This T cell receptor beta chain stems from a study of metastatic and nonmetastatic thyroid tumors. Study context: Comparative analysis of repertoires was undertaken across blood and tumor or nodule tissue obtained from malignant and benign thyroid patients.

V lost 8 bases to trimming and J lost 0 bases, with 13 bases between them. This CDR3 has 13 amino acids. CDR1 and CDR2 from the germline V gene are DFQATT and SNEGSKA (reference sequence). Study-level findings and limits: Within blood and tumor, benign nodules reportedly had significantly lower TCR beta diversity than malignant thyroid tumors did.

In the original processing: Built for papillary thyroid cancer, a distant-metastasis classifier drew on CDR3 differences across clinicopathological groups. TCRdb reprocessed the PCR reads using MiXCR. The V and J calls follow TCRdb's processing rather than the paper's. This table holds tens of thousands of clones, about 3.8% found once. Each patient came to thyroid surgery without any prior treatment (of any kind). Regarding this clone: Its target is unknown. Given a much more abundant clone one base away, this may be a read error.

The clonotype comes from a female donor with papillary thyroid cancer or a benign thyroid nodule (not recorded which). Some clones in this sample may be carry-over from other donors' samples. Sample: blood. V and J are TRBV20-1 and TRBJ1-1; D gene uncertain. CDR3 coding DNA: TGCAGTCCGAAGGACCCCTTGAACACTGAAGCTTTCTTT. It specifies CSPKDPLNTEAFF.